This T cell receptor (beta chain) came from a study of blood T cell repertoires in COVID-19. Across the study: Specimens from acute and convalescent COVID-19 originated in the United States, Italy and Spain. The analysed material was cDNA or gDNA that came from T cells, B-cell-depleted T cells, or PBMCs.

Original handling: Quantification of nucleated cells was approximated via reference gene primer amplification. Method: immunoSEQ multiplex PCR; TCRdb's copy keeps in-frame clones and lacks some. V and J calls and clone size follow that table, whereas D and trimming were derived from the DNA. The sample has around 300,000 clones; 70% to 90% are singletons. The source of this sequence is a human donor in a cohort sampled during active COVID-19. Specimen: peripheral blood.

Here the CDR3 reads CASSMAHSGGYKEKLFF. The CDR3 region has the DNA TGTGCCAGTAGTATGGCGCACTCGGGGGGGTACAAAGAAAAACTGTTTTTT. This rearrangement joins TRBV19 to TRBJ1-4, with a tentative D call TRBD1 (5 bases). CDR3 length equals 17 residues. Germline assignment: CDR1 LNHDA and CDR2 SQIVND (reference sequence). V lost 3 bases and J lost 8, with 22 bases in between.